What follows describes a single T cell receptor (beta chain). Germline is not matched at one junction end, which may reflect a read error. The method was immunoSEQ multiplex PCR; TCRdb's version includes in-frame clones alone and lacks a portion of them. The repertoire holds over 150,000 clones, roughly 85% seen once, with around 17% in the top ten. The source of the sample is a study of blood T cell repertoires in COVID-19. The CDR3 spans 14 residues. Per the germline V gene, CDR1 is LGHNA and CDR2 is YSLEER. Clinical history reported by participants formed the basis on which cohorts were assigned. Sequenced input: PBMCs or T cells enriched from blood (not recorded which). The source of this sequence is a woman between 65 and 79 years old in a cohort exposed to, infected with or recovered from COVID-19 (not recorded which). The rearrangement joins TRBV4-3 to TRBJ2-7, with TRBD1 as a possible D gene (5 bases). The CDR3, as DNA: TGCGCCAGCAGCGAAGATCAGGGTACCTACGAGCAGTACTTC. The encoded protein is CASSEDQGTYEQYF.